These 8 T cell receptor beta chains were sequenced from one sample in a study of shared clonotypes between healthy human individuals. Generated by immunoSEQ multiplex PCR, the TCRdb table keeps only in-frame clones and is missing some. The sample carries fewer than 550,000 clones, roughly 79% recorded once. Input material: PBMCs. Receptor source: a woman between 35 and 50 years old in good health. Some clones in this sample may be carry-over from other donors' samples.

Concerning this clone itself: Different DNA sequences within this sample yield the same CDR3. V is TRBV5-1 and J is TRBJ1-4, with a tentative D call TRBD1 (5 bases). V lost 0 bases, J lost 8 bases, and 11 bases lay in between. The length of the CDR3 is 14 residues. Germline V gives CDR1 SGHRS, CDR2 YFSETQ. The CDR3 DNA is TGCGCCAGCAGCTTGGGGCAGGGTGACGAAAAACTGTTTTTT. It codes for CASSLGQGDEKLFF.

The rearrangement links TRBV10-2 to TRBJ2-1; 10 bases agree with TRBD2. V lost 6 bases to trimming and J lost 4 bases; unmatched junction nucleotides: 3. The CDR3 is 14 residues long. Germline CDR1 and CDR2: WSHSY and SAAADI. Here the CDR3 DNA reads TGCGCCAGCAGCCCTAGCGGGAGTTACAATGAGCAGTTCTTC. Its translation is CASSPSGSYNEQFF.

The CDR3 is CASSISSAEAFF. DNA of the CDR3: TGTGCCAGCAGTATATCTTCGGCTGAAGCTTTCTTT. The rearrangement links TRBV28 to TRBJ1-1; no clear D gene. This CDR3 has 12 residues. V lost 5 bases to trimming and J lost 6 bases, with 10 bases between them. The germline V gene has CDR1 MDHEN and CDR2 SYDVKM.

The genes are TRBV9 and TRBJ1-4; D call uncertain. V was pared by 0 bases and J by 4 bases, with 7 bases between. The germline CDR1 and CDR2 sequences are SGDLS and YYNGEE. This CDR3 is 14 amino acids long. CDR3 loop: CASSVGPRNEKLFF. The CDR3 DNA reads TGTGCCAGCAGCGTAGGACCGCGTAATGAAAAACTGTTTTTT.

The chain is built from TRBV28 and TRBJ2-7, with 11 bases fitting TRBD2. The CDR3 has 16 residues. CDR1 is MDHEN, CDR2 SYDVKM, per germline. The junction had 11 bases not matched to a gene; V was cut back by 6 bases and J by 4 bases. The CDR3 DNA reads TGTGCCAGCAGCTTAGCGGGAGGGCCCACTAGATACGAGCAGTACTTC. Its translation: CASSLAGGPTRYEQYF.

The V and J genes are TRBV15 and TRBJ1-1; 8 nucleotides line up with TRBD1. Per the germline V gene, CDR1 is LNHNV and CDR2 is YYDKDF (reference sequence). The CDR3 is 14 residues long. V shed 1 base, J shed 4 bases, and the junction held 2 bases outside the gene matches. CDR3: CATSRVDRGTEAFF. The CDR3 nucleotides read TGTGCCACCAGCAGAGTAGACAGGGGCACTGAAGCTTTCTTT.

The CDR3 sequence: CASSQGTGAFYEQYF. CDR3 DNA: TGTGCCAGCAGCCAGGGGACAGGGGCCTTTTACGAGCAGTACTTC. This chain uses TRBV7-2 with TRBJ2-7, with 10 bases identical to TRBD1. Germline trimming cut 5 bases from V and 4 bases from J; bases unmatched to any gene: 8. The CDR3 is 15 amino acids. Germline V gives CDR1 SGHTA, CDR2 FQGNSA. Full variable domain (missing parts from reference TRBV7-2 and TRBJ2-7): GAGVSQSPSNKVTEKGKDVELRCDPISGHTALYWYRQSLGQGLEFLIYFQGNSAPDKSGLPSDRFSAERTGGSVSTLTIQRTQQEDSAVYLCASSQGTGAFYEQYFGPGTRLTVT.

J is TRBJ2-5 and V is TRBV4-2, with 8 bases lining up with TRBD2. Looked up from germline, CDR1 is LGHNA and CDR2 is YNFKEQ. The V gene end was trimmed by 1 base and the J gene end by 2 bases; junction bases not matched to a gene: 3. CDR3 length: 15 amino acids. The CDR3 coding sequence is TGTGCCAGCAGCCAAGGGACTAGCAGACAAGAGACCCAGTACTTC. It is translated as CASSQGTSRQETQYF.